A single sample gave rise to the 9 T cell receptor beta chains below, sequenced in a study of blood T cell repertoires in COVID-19. TCRdb keeps only in-frame clones here, not all; method: immunoSEQ multiplex PCR. Altogether about 470,000 clones are present, roughly 87% being singletons, with the ten largest covering roughly 0.7%. The sample comprised PBMCs or T cells enriched from blood (not recorded which). Receptors were obtained from a woman under 30 who had recovered from COVID-19.

This clone has just one count. The V call is TRBV4-1, the J call TRBJ1-2; TRBD1 matches 7 bases. V dropped 3 bases and J dropped 8; count of bases not matched to a gene: 6. Germline CDR1 and CDR2: MGHRA and YSYEKL. The length of the CDR3 is 13 residues. The CDR3 coding sequence is TGCGCCAGCAGCCAGGGTACAGGGGAAGGCTACACCTTC. The encoded protein is CASSQGTGEGYTF.

The J gene is TRBJ1-6, the V gene TRBV30; a weak D match, TRBD1 (5 bases). Trimming removed 8 bases from V and 7 bases from J, with 15 bases in between. Germline loops: CDR1 GTSNPN, CDR2 SVGIG (reference sequence). CDR3 length: 13 amino acids. CDR3 sequence (DNA): TGTGCCGGGACCTCGGCGGGGAATTCACCCCTCCACTTT. Translating it yields CAGTSAGNSPLHF. Complete variable domain (other parts from reference TRBV30 and TRBJ1-6): SQTIHQWPATLVQPVGSPLSLECTVEGTSNPNLYWYRQAAGRGLQLLFYSVGIGQISSEVPQNLSASRPQDRQFILSSKKLLLSDSGFYLCAGTSAGNSPLHFGNGTRLTVT.

The chain is built from TRBV7-6 and TRBJ2-2, with TRBD2 identical over 7 bases. Germline V lookup: CDR1 SGHVS, CDR2 FNYEAQ. The CDR3 covers 15 residues. V was pared by 4 bases and J by 3 bases, with 5 bases of the junction left unmatched. For the CDR3, the DNA is TGTGCCAGCAGCTCTATCGCGGGGGACACCGGGGAGCTGTTTTTT. This gives the protein CASSSIAGDTGELFF.

The chain joins TRBV6-5 to TRBJ1-1; perhaps TRBD1 as D (6 bases). Trimming shortened V by 4 bases and J by 0 bases, and 12 bases separated the two germline ends. The CDR3 length is 15 residues. The germline gives CDR1 MNHEY, CDR2 SVGAGI. CDR3 nucleotides: TGTGCCAGCAGTTCACAGGGCCCCATGAACACTGAAGCTTTCTTT. Its translation is CASSSQGPMNTEAFF.

The gene calls are TRBV28 and TRBJ2-2, with TRBD1 matching 9 bases. This CDR3 has 14 amino acids. CDR1 is MDHEN and CDR2 is SYDVKM in the germline V gene. V lost 9 bases, J lost 3 bases, and 5 bases stayed unmatched. The CDR3 DNA follows: TGTGCCAGTGGACAGGGGAGTGACACCGGGGAGCTGTTTTTT. This encodes CASGQGSDTGELFF.

The rearrangement joins TRBV19 to TRBJ1-2, with 9 bases aligning to TRBD1. The germline V gene encodes CDR1 LNHDA and CDR2 SQIVND (reference sequence). The CDR3 contains 14 residues. The J segment lost 2 bases and the V segment lost 7 bases, leaving 5 bases of the junction unmatched. The CDR3 is CASTSGQGNYGYTF. In nucleotides, the CDR3 is TGTGCCAGTACCTCGGGACAGGGCAACTATGGCTACACCTTC.

The chain has TRBV7-8 and TRBJ1-4; TRBD1 aligns across 7 bases. Germline lookup yields CDR1 SGHVS and CDR2 FQNEAQ. This CDR3 has 16 amino acids. With V trimmed by 8 bases and J by 4 bases, 13 bases remained unmatched. The CDR3 here is CASGTSYRGSNEKLFF. The CDR3 DNA follows: TGTGCCAGCGGCACCTCTTACAGGGGCAGTAATGAAAAACTGTTTTTT. Full variable domain (remainder filled in from reference TRBV7-8 and TRBJ1-4): GAGVSQSPRYKVAKRGQDVALRCDPISGHVSLFWYQQALGQGPEFLTYFQNEAQLDKSGLPSDRFFAERPEGSVSTLKIQRTQQEDSAVYLCASGTSYRGSNEKLFFGSGTQLSVL.

Here the CDR3 reads CATTPGTGGYGYTF. The CDR3 DNA reads as TGTGCCACCACCCCCGGGACAGGAGGCTATGGCTACACCTTC. The chain recombines TRBV6-5 with TRBJ1-2, with TRBD1 matching 8 bases. This CDR3 has 14 amino acids. In germline, CDR1 is MNHEY, CDR2 SVGAGI. The V gene end was trimmed by 10 bases and the J gene end by 4 bases; junction bases not matched to a gene: 11.

The gene calls are TRBV6-5 and TRBJ1-6; D is uncertain. The CDR3 consists of 11 residues. Between the trimmed V and J ends, which lost 5 bases and 13 bases, there was a span of 9 bases. CDR1 and CDR2 (germline): MNHEY, SVGAGI. In nucleotides, the CDR3 is TGTGCCAGCAGTCAATACGGGCCCCTCCACTTT. Protein sequence: CASSQYGPLHF.